Below are 9 T cell receptor beta chains sequenced from a single sample in a study of early T cells in non-severe SARS-CoV-2 infection. TCRdb re-analysed the 5' RACE reads in MiXCR, keeping a single row per CDR3 protein. Of tens of thousands of distinct CDR3 sequences listed, under 8% are singletons. The sequencing here drew on whole blood, taken at baseline. The receptors stem from an adult who was a healthcare worker with PCR-confirmed SARS-CoV-2 infection or an uninfected control (not recorded which).

V gene TRBV4-3 combines with J gene TRBJ2-3, with D possibly TRBD2 on 7 matching bases. Germline loops: CDR1 LGHNA, CDR2 YSLEER. With 4 bases removed from V and 4 bases from J, the gap between germline ends came to 15 bases. The length of the CDR3 is 15 residues. CDR3 protein: CASSRLAEGADTQYF. DNA for the CDR3: TGCGCCAGCAGCCGCCTAGCGGAGGGGGCAGATACGCAGTATTTT.

The DNA for the CDR3 is TGTGCCAGCAGCAAGGGCTATCTAGCGGGGACCACAGATACGCAGTATTTT. It specifies CASSKGYLAGTTDTQYF. The chain links TRBV11-3 to TRBJ2-3; 9 bases fit TRBD2. Germline values: CDR1 SGHNT, CDR2 YENEEA. The CDR3 spans 17 residues. With V trimmed by 5 bases and J by 2 bases, 11 bases remained unmatched.

This clonotype occurred many times. The V call is TRBV29-1, the J call TRBJ2-7, with a possible D match to TRBD1 (6 bases). This CDR3 has 13 amino acids. Trimming removed 6 bases at V and 0 bases at J, with 12 bases between. Per the germline V gene, CDR1 is SQVTM and CDR2 is ANQGSEA. CDR3 amino acids: CSVRGFSSYEQYF. DNA of the CDR3: TGCAGCGTGAGGGGGTTTAGCTCCTACGAGCAGTACTTC.

This clonotype was recorded many times. J is TRBJ2-7 and V is TRBV11-2, with D perhaps TRBD1 (6 bases). The V end was cut by 5 bases, the J end by 2 bases, with 10 bases between. This CDR3 contains 13 residues. Germline CDR1 SGHAT, CDR2 FQNNGV. The CDR3 loop reads CASSTTGAYEQYF. DNA for the CDR3: TGTGCCAGCAGCACGACAGGAGCCTACGAGCAGTACTTC. The entire variable domain, with the rest obtained from reference TRBV11-2 and TRBJ2-7, is as follows: EAGVAQSPRYKIIEKRQSVAFWCNPISGHATLYWYQQILGQGPKLLIQFQNNGVVDDSQLPKDRFSAERLKGVDSTLKIQPAKLEDSAVYLCASSTTGAYEQYFGPGTRLTVT.

This clonotype showed up many times. CDR3: CASSPTGGYYNSPLHF. CDR3 sequence (DNA): TGTGCCAGCAGCCCGACGGGCGGATACTATAATTCACCCCTCCACTTT. This rearrangement joins TRBV7-2 to TRBJ1-6; D not resolved. V lost 5 bases and J 3 bases, leaving 14 bases between the germline ends. CDR1 and CDR2 from the germline V gene are SGHTA and FQGNSA. The CDR3 has 16 residues.

The genes are TRBV6-1 and TRBJ2-7; D gene uncertain. The CDR3 has 13 amino acids. Trimming stripped 1 base from V and 4 bases from J, with 8 bases between. Per the germline V gene, CDR1 is MNHNS and CDR2 is SASEGT. The CDR3 spells CASSEVGNYEQYF. The CDR3 nucleotides read TGTGCCAGCAGTGAAGTTGGTAATTACGAGCAGTACTTC.

The table lists this clonotype with many counts. The CDR3: CASSLLVSTSGEPYEQYF. The CDR3 nucleotides are TGCGCCAGCAGCTTGCTAGTCTCGACTAGCGGGGAACCCTACGAGCAGTACTTC. The chain carries TRBV5-1 and TRBJ2-7; 11 nucleotides match TRBD2. This CDR3 contains 18 residues. With 1 base clipped from V and 2 bases from J, the junction kept 11 bases outside the gene matches. The V gene's germline CDR1 is SGHRS and CDR2 YFSETQ.

This clonotype was counted many times. This chain connects TRBV4-3 to TRBJ1-3, with D maybe TRBD1 (5 bases). The germline V gene has CDR1 LGHNA and CDR2 YSLEER. This CDR3 region has 14 residues. The V gene lost 2 bases and the J gene lost 1 base, with 6 bases spanning the gap. The CDR3 DNA reads TGCGCCAGCAGCCAAAGGGGTTCTGGAAACACCATATATTTT. Translation gives CASSQRGSGNTIYF.

This clonotype was detected only a few times. This chain connects TRBV7-9 to TRBJ1-1; D call uncertain. The CDR3 is 16 residues long. Germline V lookup: CDR1 SEHNR, CDR2 FQNEAQ (reference sequence). The ends were cut back, 4 bases at V and 1 base at J, with 16 bases in the middle. The DNA for the CDR3 is TGTGCCAGCAGCTCCTCCGTGGGTATACCGAACACTGAAGCTTTCTTT. Translation gives CASSSSVGIPNTEAFF.